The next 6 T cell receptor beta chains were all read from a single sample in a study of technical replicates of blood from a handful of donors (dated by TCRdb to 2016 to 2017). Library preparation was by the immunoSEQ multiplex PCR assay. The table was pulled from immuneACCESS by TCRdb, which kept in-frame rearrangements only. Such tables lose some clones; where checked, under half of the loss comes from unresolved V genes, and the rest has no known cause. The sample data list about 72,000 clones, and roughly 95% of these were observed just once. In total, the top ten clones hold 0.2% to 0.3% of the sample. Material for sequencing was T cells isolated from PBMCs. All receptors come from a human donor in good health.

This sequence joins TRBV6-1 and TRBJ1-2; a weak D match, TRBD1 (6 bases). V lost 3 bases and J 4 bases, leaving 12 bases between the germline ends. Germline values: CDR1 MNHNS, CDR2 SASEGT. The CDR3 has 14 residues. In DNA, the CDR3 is TGTGCCAGCAGTGACCCCGGACAGCTCTATGGCTACACCTTC. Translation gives CASSDPGQLYGYTF.

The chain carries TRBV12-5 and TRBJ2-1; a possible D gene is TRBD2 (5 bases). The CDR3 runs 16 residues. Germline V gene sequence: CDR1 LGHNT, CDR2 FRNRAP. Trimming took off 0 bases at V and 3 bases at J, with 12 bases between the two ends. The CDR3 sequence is CASGLVLGGSYNEQFF. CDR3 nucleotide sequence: TGTGCTAGTGGTTTGGTACTCGGAGGCAGCTACAATGAGCAGTTCTTC.

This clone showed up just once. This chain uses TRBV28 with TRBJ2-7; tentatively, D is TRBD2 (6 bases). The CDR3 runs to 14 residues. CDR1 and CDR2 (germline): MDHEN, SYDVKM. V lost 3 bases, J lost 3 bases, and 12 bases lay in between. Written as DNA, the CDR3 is TGTGCCAGCAGTTTGGGGCCGCGGGGCTACGAGCAGTACTTC. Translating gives CASSLGPRGYEQYF.

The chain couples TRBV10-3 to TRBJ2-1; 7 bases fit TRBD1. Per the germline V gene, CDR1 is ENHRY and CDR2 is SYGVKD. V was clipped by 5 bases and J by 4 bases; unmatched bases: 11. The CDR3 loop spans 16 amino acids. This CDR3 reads CAISYPAAGGYNEQFF. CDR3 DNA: TGTGCCATCAGTTACCCTGCGGCAGGGGGATACAATGAGCAGTTCTTC.

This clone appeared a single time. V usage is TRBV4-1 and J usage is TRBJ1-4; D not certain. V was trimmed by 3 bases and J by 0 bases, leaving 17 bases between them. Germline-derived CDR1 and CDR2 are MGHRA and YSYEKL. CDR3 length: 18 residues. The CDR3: CASSHAGSGFPTNEKLFF. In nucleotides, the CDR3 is TGCGCCAGCAGCCACGCGGGATCTGGATTTCCAACTAATGAAAAACTGTTTTTT.

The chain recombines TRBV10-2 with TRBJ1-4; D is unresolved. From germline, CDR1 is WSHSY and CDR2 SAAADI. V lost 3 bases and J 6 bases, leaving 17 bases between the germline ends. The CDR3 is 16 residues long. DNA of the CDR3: TGCGCCAGCAGTGAAGGAGGCTTCCGGGATGATGAAAAACTGTTTTTT. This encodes CASSEGGFRDDEKLFF.